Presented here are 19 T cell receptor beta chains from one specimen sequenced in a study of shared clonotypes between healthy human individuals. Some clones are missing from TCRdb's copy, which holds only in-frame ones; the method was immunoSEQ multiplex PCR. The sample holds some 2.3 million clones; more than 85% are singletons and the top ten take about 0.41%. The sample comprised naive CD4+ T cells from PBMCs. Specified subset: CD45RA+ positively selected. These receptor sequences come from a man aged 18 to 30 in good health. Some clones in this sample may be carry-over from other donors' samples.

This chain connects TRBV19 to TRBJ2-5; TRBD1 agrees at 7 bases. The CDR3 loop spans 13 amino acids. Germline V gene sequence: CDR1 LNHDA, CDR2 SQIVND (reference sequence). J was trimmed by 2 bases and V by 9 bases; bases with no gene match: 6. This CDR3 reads CAREDRPQETQYF. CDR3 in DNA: TGTGCCAGAGAGGACAGGCCTCAAGAGACCCAGTACTTC.

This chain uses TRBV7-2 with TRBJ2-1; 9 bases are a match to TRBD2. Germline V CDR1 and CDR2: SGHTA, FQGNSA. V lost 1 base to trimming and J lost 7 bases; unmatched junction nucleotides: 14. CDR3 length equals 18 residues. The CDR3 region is CASSLGSGGRARGNEQFF. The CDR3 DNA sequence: TGTGCCAGCAGCTTAGGGTCCGGCGGGAGGGCCAGGGGGAATGAGCAGTTCTTC.

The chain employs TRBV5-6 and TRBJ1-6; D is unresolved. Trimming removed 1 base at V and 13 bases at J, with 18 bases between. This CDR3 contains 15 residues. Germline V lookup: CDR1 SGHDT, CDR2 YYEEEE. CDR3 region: CASSLSRAGVAPLHF. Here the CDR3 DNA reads TGTGCCAGCAGCTTGTCTCGGGCAGGAGTGGCGCCCCTCCACTTT.

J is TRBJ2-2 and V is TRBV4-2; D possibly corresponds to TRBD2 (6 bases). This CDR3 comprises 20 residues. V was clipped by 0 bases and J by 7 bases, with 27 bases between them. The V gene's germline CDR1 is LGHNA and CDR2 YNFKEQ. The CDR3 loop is CASSQDYVNRVLARDGELFF. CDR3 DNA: TGTGCCAGCAGCCAAGATTACGTTAACCGGGTGCTAGCGAGGGACGGGGAGCTGTTTTTT.

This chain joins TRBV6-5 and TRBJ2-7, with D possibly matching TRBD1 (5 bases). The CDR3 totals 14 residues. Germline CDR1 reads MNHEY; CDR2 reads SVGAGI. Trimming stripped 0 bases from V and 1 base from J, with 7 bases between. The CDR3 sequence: CASSYSYRSYEQYF. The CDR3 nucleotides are TGTGCCAGCAGTTACTCGTACAGGTCCTACGAGCAGTACTTC.

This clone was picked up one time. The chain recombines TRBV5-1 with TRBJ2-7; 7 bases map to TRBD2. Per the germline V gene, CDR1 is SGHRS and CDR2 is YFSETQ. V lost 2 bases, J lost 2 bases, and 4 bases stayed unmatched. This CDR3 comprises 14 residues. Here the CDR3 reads CASSFTGGPYEQYF. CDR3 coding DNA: TGCGCCAGCAGCTTTACGGGAGGTCCCTACGAGCAGTACTTC.

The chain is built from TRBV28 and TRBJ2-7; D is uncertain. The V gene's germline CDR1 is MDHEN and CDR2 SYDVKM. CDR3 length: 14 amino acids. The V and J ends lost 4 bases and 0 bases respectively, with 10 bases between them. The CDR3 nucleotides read TGTGCCAGCAGTTCCCCTTCGAGCTCCTACGAGCAGTACTTC. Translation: CASSSPSSSYEQYF.

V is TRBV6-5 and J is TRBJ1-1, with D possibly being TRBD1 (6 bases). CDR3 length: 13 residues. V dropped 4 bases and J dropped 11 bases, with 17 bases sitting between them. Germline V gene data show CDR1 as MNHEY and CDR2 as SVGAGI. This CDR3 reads CASSLRRGAGAFF. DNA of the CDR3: TGTGCCAGCAGTTTACGACGGGGGGCGGGTGCTTTCTTT.

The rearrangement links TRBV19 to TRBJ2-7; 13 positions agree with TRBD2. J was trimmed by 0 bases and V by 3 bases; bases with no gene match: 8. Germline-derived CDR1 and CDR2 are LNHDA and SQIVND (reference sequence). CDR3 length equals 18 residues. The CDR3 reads CASSINGLAGEISYEQYF. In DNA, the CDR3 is TGTGCCAGTAGTATCAATGGACTAGCGGGAGAGATCTCCTACGAGCAGTACTTC.

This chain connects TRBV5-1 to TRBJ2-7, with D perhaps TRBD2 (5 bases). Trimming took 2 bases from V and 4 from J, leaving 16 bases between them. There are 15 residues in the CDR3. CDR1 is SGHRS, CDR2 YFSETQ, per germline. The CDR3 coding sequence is TGCGCCAGCAGCTTATTGGCGGTAGCGAGGTACGAGCAGTACTTC. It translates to CASSLLAVARYEQYF.

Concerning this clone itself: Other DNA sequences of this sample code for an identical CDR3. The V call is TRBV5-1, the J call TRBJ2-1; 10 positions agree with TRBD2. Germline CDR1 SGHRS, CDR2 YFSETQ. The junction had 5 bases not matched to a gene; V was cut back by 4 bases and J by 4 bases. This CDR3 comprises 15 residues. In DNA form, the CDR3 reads TGCGCCAGCAGCCGTGGACTAGCGGCGTACAATGAGCAGTTCTTC. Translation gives CASSRGLAAYNEQFF.

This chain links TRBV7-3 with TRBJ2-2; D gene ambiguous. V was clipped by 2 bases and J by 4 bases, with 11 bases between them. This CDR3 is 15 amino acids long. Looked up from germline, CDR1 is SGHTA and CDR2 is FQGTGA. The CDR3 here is CASSLLGQGTGELFF. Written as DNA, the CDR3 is TGTGCCAGCAGCTTACTAGGGCAAGGCACCGGGGAGCTGTTTTTT.

CDR3 loop: CASSIQRSYEQYF. In nucleotides, the CDR3 is TGTGCCAGCAGTATCCAGAGGTCCTACGAGCAGTACTTC. The V gene is TRBV27, the J gene TRBJ2-7, with D unresolved. Looked up from germline, CDR1 is MNHEY and CDR2 is SMNVEV (reference sequence). This CDR3 has 13 residues. The ends were cut back, 5 bases at V and 1 base at J, with 9 bases in the middle.

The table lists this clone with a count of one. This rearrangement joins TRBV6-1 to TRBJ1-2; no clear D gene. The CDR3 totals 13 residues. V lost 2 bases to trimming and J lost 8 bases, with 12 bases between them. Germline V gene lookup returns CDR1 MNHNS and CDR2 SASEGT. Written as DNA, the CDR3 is TGTGCCAGCAGTGAAAACCGGGAGAAGGGCTACACCTTC. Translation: CASSENREKGYTF.

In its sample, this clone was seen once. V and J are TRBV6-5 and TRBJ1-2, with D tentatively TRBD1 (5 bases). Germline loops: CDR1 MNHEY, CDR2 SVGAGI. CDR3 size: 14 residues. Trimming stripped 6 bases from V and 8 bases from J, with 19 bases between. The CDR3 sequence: CASRQTSGIRGYTF. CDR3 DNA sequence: TGTGCCAGCAGACAAACTTCAGGGATCCGGGGCTACACCTTC.

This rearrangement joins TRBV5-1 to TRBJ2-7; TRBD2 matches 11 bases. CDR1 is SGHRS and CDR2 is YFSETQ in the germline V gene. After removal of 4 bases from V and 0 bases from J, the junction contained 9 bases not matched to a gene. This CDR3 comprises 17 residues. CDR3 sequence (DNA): TGCGCCAGCAGCCGGGGGACTAGCGGATCCAGCTCCTACGAGCAGTACTTC. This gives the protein CASSRGTSGSSSYEQYF.

For the CDR3, the DNA is TGTGCCAGCTCACCATCGGTCCCGACGGGAAATCAGCCCCAGCATTTT. This translates into CASSPSVPTGNQPQHF. This chain joins TRBV18 and TRBJ1-5; no firm D call. Trimming cost V 2 bases and J 4 bases, with 15 bases left between them. The CDR3 is made up of 16 amino acids. CDR1 is KGHSH, CDR2 LQKENI, per germline.

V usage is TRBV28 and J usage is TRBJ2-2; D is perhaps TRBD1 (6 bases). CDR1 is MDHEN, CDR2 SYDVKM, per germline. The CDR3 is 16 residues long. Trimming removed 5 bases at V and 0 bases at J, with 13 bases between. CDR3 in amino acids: CASSAPGHSNTGELFF. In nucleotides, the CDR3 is TGTGCCAGCAGTGCGCCGGGACATTCGAACACCGGGGAGCTGTTTTTT.

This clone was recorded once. The CDR3 loop is CASSPGGTSAASGANVLTF. The CDR3 DNA reads as TGCGCCAGCAGCCCTGGAGGGACTAGCGCAGCCTCTGGGGCCAACGTCCTGACTTTC. The V and J genes are TRBV4-1 and TRBJ2-6; 10 nucleotides line up with TRBD2. Germline-derived CDR1 and CDR2 are MGHRA and YSYEKL. The ends lost 4 bases at V and 0 bases at J; junction bases unmatched: 9. The CDR3 is 19 amino acids.